A single sample is the source of the 20 T cell receptor beta chains below, sequenced in a study of cytomegalovirus exposure and HLA in healthy donors. It was with 60 Vbeta and 13 Jbeta primers that the PCR ran. Generated by immunoSEQ multiplex PCR, the TCRdb table keeps only in-frame clones and is missing some. This sample's table has 45,000 to 55,000 clones. The sample taken for sequencing was PBMCs. These receptors all stem from a woman in her forties or fifties in good health and CMV-seropositive.

The rearrangement links TRBV5-1 to TRBJ2-3; D is perhaps TRBD2 (5 bases). The germline gives CDR1 SGHRS, CDR2 YFSETQ. This CDR3 is 14 amino acids long. The V end was cut by 0 bases, the J end by 5 bases, with 10 bases between. CDR3 in amino acids: CASSLERSGDTQYF. In DNA, the CDR3 is TGCGCCAGCAGCTTGGAGAGGAGCGGAGATACGCAGTATTTT.

The chain recombines TRBV6-5 with TRBJ2-6; D might be TRBD1 (5 bases). Germline V gene data show CDR1 as MNHEY and CDR2 as SVGAGI. The CDR3 totals 15 residues. Trimming took 6 bases from V and 0 from J, leaving 9 bases between them. The CDR3 loop is CASRLDSSGANVLTF. In DNA, the CDR3 is TGTGCCAGCAGGCTCGACAGCTCTGGGGCCAACGTCCTGACTTTC.

The V and J genes are TRBV28 and TRBJ2-7; no firm D call. CDR3 length: 13 residues. The germline gives CDR1 MDHEN, CDR2 SYDVKM. Trimming left V 2 bases short and J 2 bases short, with 7 bases between. CDR3 DNA: TGTGCCAGCAGTTTAGCGGCCCCCTACGAGCAGTACTTC. It is translated as CASSLAAPYEQYF.

V and J are TRBV6-6 and TRBJ1-1; no firm D call. Trimming shortened V by 10 bases and J by 7 bases, and 10 bases separated the two germline ends. Germline-derived CDR1 and CDR2 are MNHNY and SVGAGI (reference sequence). The CDR3 has 10 amino acids. DNA of the CDR3: TGTGCCACCCAGGAGGTTGAAGCTTTCTTT. Its protein product is CATQEVEAFF.

This rearrangement joins TRBV11-2 to TRBJ1-2, with D tentatively TRBD1 (5 bases). CDR3 length: 13 amino acids. V shed 0 bases and J shed 8 bases, with 10 bases lying between them. Germline V CDR1 and CDR2: SGHAT, FQNNGV. The CDR3, as DNA: TGTGCCAGCAGCTTAGATAGGGGTGCGGGCTACACCTTC. Amino acids: CASSLDRGAGYTF.

The chain recombines TRBV25-1 with TRBJ2-3; D is possibly TRBD2 (6 bases). This CDR3 is 14 amino acids long. Germline assignment: CDR1 MGHDK and CDR2 SYGVNS. With 7 bases removed from V and 5 bases from J, the gap between germline ends came to 16 bases. CDR3 in amino acids: CASIPAGGRDTQYF. In nucleotides, the CDR3 is TGTGCCAGCATCCCGGCCGGGGGAAGAGATACGCAGTATTTT.

The V call is TRBV28, the J call TRBJ2-2, with D possibly TRBD2 on 6 matching bases. There are 15 residues in the CDR3. Germline assignment: CDR1 MDHEN and CDR2 SYDVKM. Trimming took off 3 bases at V and 7 bases at J, with 15 bases between the two ends. The CDR3 sequence: CASSFLTGVGGELFF. CDR3 DNA sequence: TGTGCCAGCAGTTTCTTAACGGGAGTGGGCGGGGAGCTGTTTTTT.

The chain employs TRBV6-6 and TRBJ2-3; tentatively, D is TRBD2 (6 bases). This CDR3 has 16 residues. Germline values: CDR1 MNHNY, CDR2 SVGAGI (reference sequence). Trimming shortened V by 7 bases and J by 5 bases, and 22 bases separated the two germline ends. CDR3 in amino acids: CASTMDGGDNRDTQYF. The CDR3 bases are TGTGCCAGCACGATGGACGGGGGTGATAATAGAGATACGCAGTATTTT.

The chain employs TRBV5-1 and TRBJ2-3, with D possibly TRBD2 on 5 matching bases. Per germline, CDR1 SGHRS and CDR2 YFSETQ. The ends were cut back, 0 bases at V and 2 bases at J, with 10 bases in the middle. CDR3 size: 15 residues. CDR3 sequence reads: CASSLERSITDTQYF. The CDR3, as DNA: TGCGCCAGCAGCTTGGAGCGGTCTATCACAGATACGCAGTATTTT.

The chain carries TRBV6-5 and TRBJ2-7; 7 positions match TRBD2. V gave up 6 bases and J gave up 2 bases; unmatched junction bases: 7. From germline, CDR1 is MNHEY and CDR2 SVGAGI. This CDR3 comprises 14 residues. The CDR3 DNA is TGTGCCAGCAGACGGGAGGCGTATGCCTACGAGCAGTACTTC. Translated: CASRREAYAYEQYF.

This chain joins TRBV7-9 and TRBJ1-4; weak D call: TRBD1 (6 bases). The V gene lost 4 bases and the J gene lost 2 bases, with 14 bases spanning the gap. Germline V gene sequence: CDR1 SEHNR, CDR2 FQNEAQ (reference sequence). This CDR3 region has 16 residues. The CDR3 is CASSSGVGQTNEKLFF. In nucleotides, the CDR3 is TGTGCCAGCAGCTCCGGAGTAGGACAGACTAATGAAAAACTGTTTTTT.

The chain couples TRBV18 to TRBJ1-3; unclear D gene. The CDR3 is 13 residues long. V was shortened by 4 bases and J by 0 bases, with 4 bases between the two germline ends. CDR1 KGHSH and CDR2 LQKENI come from the germline V gene. The CDR3 DNA is TGTGCCAGCTCACGAGCCTCTGGAAACACCATATATTTT. It is translated as CASSRASGNTIYF.

The V call is TRBV30, the J call TRBJ1-4; D not resolved. Germline V gene lookup returns CDR1 GTSNPN and CDR2 SVGIG (reference sequence). The CDR3 runs 14 residues. V gave up 5 bases and J gave up 0 bases, with 10 bases separating them. The CDR3 loop reads CAWGKAATNEKLFF. In DNA, the CDR3 is TGTGCCTGGGGAAAGGCGGCAACTAATGAAAAACTGTTTTTT. Based on the CDR3 plus reference TRBV30 and TRBJ1-4, the full variable domain is SQTIHQWPATLVQPVGSPLSLECTVEGTSNPNLYWYRQAAGRGLQLLFYSVGIGQISSEVPQNLSASRPQDRQFILSSKKLLLSDSGFYLCAWGKAATNEKLFFGSGTQLSVL.

This chain joins TRBV6-1 and TRBJ2-7; 10 bases map to TRBD2. The CDR3 has 15 amino acids. The germline V gene has CDR1 MNHNS and CDR2 SASEGT. Losses at the gene ends were 5 bases for V and 5 bases for J; bases not matched to a gene: 9. The chain's CDR3 is CASSKQREGAHEQYF. In DNA, the CDR3 is TGTGCCAGCAGTAAGCAGCGGGAGGGAGCCCACGAGCAGTACTTC.

The rearrangement links TRBV5-1 to TRBJ2-1; a possible D gene is TRBD1 (5 bases). V lost 0 bases, J lost 4 bases, and 17 bases lay in between. Looked up from germline, CDR1 is SGHRS and CDR2 is YFSETQ. The CDR3 covers 17 residues. The chain's CDR3 is CASSLVSGIQTYNEQFF. DNA for the CDR3: TGCGCCAGCAGCTTGGTTTCAGGGATCCAGACATACAATGAGCAGTTCTTC.

The chain recombines TRBV10-2 with TRBJ1-5; D is ambiguous. Trimming removed 6 bases at V and 2 bases at J, with 14 bases between. The CDR3 is 15 amino acids. Germline CDR1 reads WSHSY; CDR2 reads SAAADI. The CDR3: CASRKRGAGNQPQHF. The DNA for the CDR3 is TGCGCCAGCAGGAAACGGGGTGCGGGCAATCAGCCCCAGCATTTT.

The chain carries TRBV6-6 and TRBJ1-4; no clear D. The germline V and J ends were trimmed by 4 bases and 5 bases, with 11 bases remaining between them. In germline, CDR1 is MNHNY, CDR2 SVGAGI (reference sequence). This CDR3 contains 14 residues. CDR3 nucleotides: TGTGCCAGCAGTTCTTCAGTTAACAATGAAAAACTGTTTTTT. Translating it yields CASSSSVNNEKLFF.

The gene calls are TRBV18 and TRBJ2-7, with D unclear. V lost 4 bases, J lost 3 bases, and 16 bases lay in between. Germline loops: CDR1 KGHSH, CDR2 LQKENI. The CDR3 extends over 15 amino acids. CDR3 loop: CASSHDTRPFYEQYF. The CDR3, as DNA: TGTGCCAGCTCACATGACACTCGTCCGTTCTACGAGCAGTACTTC.

The chain couples TRBV5-1 to TRBJ2-2, with 7 bases lining up with TRBD2. The V and J ends lost 0 bases and 4 bases, in that order; junction bases with no gene match: 6. CDR1 and CDR2 (germline): SGHRS, YFSETQ. This CDR3 spans 16 amino acids. This CDR3 is CASSLVAGEGTGELFF. CDR3 coding DNA: TGCGCCAGCAGCTTGGTCGCGGGAGAGGGCACCGGGGAGCTGTTTTTT. Together with reference TRBV5-1 and TRBJ2-2, the CDR3 gives the full variable domain: KAGVTQTPRYLIKTRGQQVTLSCSPISGHRSVSWYQQTPGQGLQFLFEYFSETQRNKGNFPGRFSGRQFSNSRSEMNVSTLELGDSALYLCASSLVAGEGTGELFFGEGSRLTVL.

The chain links TRBV10-3 to TRBJ2-4, with 8 positions matching TRBD2. The junction had 3 bases not matched to a gene; V was cut back by 0 bases and J by 2 bases. The CDR3 has 16 amino acids. Germline CDR1 reads ENHRY; CDR2 reads SYGVKD. CDR3 sequence: CAISESGLETKNIQYF. DNA for the CDR3: TGTGCCATCAGTGAGTCGGGACTAGAAACCAAAAACATTCAGTACTTC.